The rows below give T cell receptor beta chains drawn from one sample of a study of human T cells and chemical hapten exposure. TCRdb processed the RACE reads anew with MiXCR; each CDR3 protein has one entry. Of 300,000 to 450,000 distinct CDR3 sequences listed, 4.5% to 6% are singletons. Sequences were derived from whole blood, sampled in connection with sensitization to the hapten diphenylcyclopropenone (DPC). The receptors here all came from a woman aged 45 to 65 with alopecia areata. Some clones in this sample may be carry-over from other donors' samples. CDR3s include the opening cysteine and the closing phenylalanine or tryptophan. Fields, in order: CDR3 length, V gene, D gene, J gene, clone size, CDR3 protein, CDR3 DNA. A D gene is named only where the DNA matches it firmly. The size field is filled for only some rows; it gives once, few, many or a size class.

length: 13
V: TRBV7-2
D: NA
J: TRBJ2-1
size: few
CDR3: CASSLAPDNEQFF
DNA: TGTGCCAGCAGCTTAGCGCCAGACAATGAGCAGTTCTTC

length: 13
V: TRBV5-1
D: NA
J: TRBJ2-3
size: many
CDR3: CASGGLVSDTQYF
DNA: TGCGCCAGCGGGGGGCTAGTGTCAGATACGCAGTATTTT

length: 17
V: TRBV7-3
D: NA
J: TRBJ2-5
size: many
CDR3: CASSLTSGQKTQETQYF
DNA: TGTGCCAGCAGCTTAACGTCTGGACAAAAGACACAAGAGACCCAGTACTTC

length: 13
V: TRBV20-1
D: NA
J: TRBJ2-3
size: many
CDR3: CSVRAAIRDTQYF
DNA: TGCAGTGTACGGGCGGCTATCAGGGATACGCAGTATTTT

length: 14
V: TRBV5-1
D: NA
J: TRBJ1-1
size: NA
CDR3: CASPAGARDTEAFF
DNA: TGCGCCAGTCCCGCGGGGGCGCGGGACACTGAAGCTTTCTTT

length: 13
V: TRBV7-9
D: NA
J: TRBJ1-5
size: many
CDR3: CASRTDEDYPQHF
DNA: TGTGCCAGCCGGACAGACGAGGACTATCCCCAGCATTTT

length: 14
V: TRBV12-3/TRBV12-4
D: TRBD2
J: TRBJ2-1
size: many
CDR3: CASSLSGRVDEQFF
DNA: TGTGCCAGCAGTCTTAGCGGGAGGGTGGATGAGCAGTTCTTC

length: 13
V: TRBV18
D: NA
J: TRBJ1-2
size: many
CDR3: CASSPGDHYGYTF
DNA: TGTGCCAGCTCACCAGGGGACCACTATGGCTACACCTTC

length: 15
V: TRBV11-2
D: NA
J: TRBJ1-2
size: many
CDR3: CASSQKYPTNYGYTF
DNA: TGTGCCAGCAGCCAGAAATATCCGACTAACTATGGCTACACCTTC

length: 13
V: TRBV5-6
D: NA
J: TRBJ2-3
size: NA
CDR3: CASSVGILNTQYF
DNA: TGTGCCAGCAGCGTGGGGATTCTAAATACGCAGTATTTT

length: 14
V: TRBV9
D: NA
J: TRBJ1-1
size: NA
CDR3: CASSVLPGAGLAFF
DNA: TGTGCCAGCAGCGTACTCCCGGGGGCAGGTTTAGCTTTCTTT

length: 12
V: TRBV6-6
D: NA
J: TRBJ1-5
size: many
CDR3: CASSYEGRPQHF
DNA: TGTGCCAGCAGTTACGAGGGCCGGCCCCAGCATTTT

length: 17
V: TRBV7-2
D: NA
J: TRBJ2-1
size: many
CDR3: CASSRDPWGEWDNEQFF
DNA: TGTGCCAGCAGCCGAGATCCCTGGGGGGAGTGGGACAATGAGCAGTTCTTC

length: 13
V: TRBV28
D: TRBD1
J: TRBJ1-4
size: few
CDR3: CAIPGQGLEKLFF
DNA: TGTGCTATTCCGGGACAGGGGCTAGAAAAACTGTTTTTT

length: 14
V: TRBV7-2
D: NA
J: TRBJ1-1
size: NA
CDR3: CASSSSGRGYEAFF
DNA: TGTGCCAGCAGCTCTAGTGGGCGTGGATATGAAGCTTTCTTT

length: 14
V: TRBV9
D: NA
J: TRBJ2-3
size: NA
CDR3: CASSVEHSTDTQYF
DNA: TGTGCCAGCAGCGTAGAGCATTCCACAGATACGCAGTATTTT

length: 14
V: TRBV6-5
D: NA
J: TRBJ2-2
size: many
CDR3: CASSYGTQTGELFF
DNA: TGTGCCAGCAGTTACGGGACACAAACCGGGGAGCTGTTTTTT

length: 14
V: TRBV6-5
D: NA
J: TRBJ1-3
size: NA
CDR3: CASRVGFSGNTIYF
DNA: TGTGCCAGCAGGGTGGGGTTCTCTGGAAACACCATATATTTT

length: 13
V: TRBV11-2
D: NA
J: TRBJ1-2
size: many
CDR3: CASSLVSNYGYTF
DNA: TGTGCCAGCAGCTTAGTCAGTAACTATGGCTACACCTTC

length: 14
V: TRBV6-5
D: TRBD1
J: TRBJ1-1
size: NA
CDR3: CASRYRGRDTEAFF
DNA: TGTGCCAGCAGGTACAGGGGGCGGGACACTGAAGCTTTCTTT

length: 15
V: TRBV6-5
D: NA
J: TRBJ2-7
size: many
CDR3: CASSYSDGSKYEQYF
DNA: TGTGCCAGCAGTTACTCCGACGGGAGTAAGTACGAGCAGTACTTC

length: 17
V: TRBV3-1
D: NA
J: TRBJ1-3
size: NA
CDR3: CASSQGGSTLSGNTIYF
DNA: TGTGCCAGCAGCCAAGGGGGGAGTACCCTCTCTGGAAACACCATATATTTT

length: 12
V: TRBV6-6
D: NA
J: TRBJ1-1
size: NA
CDR3: CASMKENTEAFF
DNA: TGTGCCAGCATGAAAGAGAACACTGAAGCTTTCTTT

length: 15
V: TRBV9
D: TRBD1
J: TRBJ1-6
size: NA
CDR3: CASSVGQGGNSPLHF
DNA: TGTGCCAGCAGCGTAGGACAGGGGGGTAATTCACCCCTCCACTTT

length: 15
V: TRBV28
D: TRBD1
J: TRBJ2-7
size: many
CDR3: CASSLHRGESYEQYF
DNA: TGTGCCAGCAGTCTCCACAGGGGAGAGTCCTACGAGCAGTACTTC

length: 17
V: TRBV20-1
D: NA
J: TRBJ2-5
size: NA
CDR3: CSARDPLRGPDQETQYF
DNA: TGCAGTGCTAGAGATCCTCTCCGGGGGCCGGACCAAGAGACCCAGTACTTC

length: 12
V: TRBV29-1
D: TRBD1
J: TRBJ1-2
size: many
CDR3: CSVGQGVYGYTF
DNA: TGCAGCGTTGGCCAGGGGGTCTATGGCTACACCTTC

length: 12
V: TRBV4-1
D: NA
J: TRBJ2-2
size: few
CDR3: CASSHLDGELFF
DNA: TGCGCCAGCAGCCACCTTGACGGGGAGCTGTTTTTT

length: 15
V: TRBV20-1
D: NA
J: TRBJ1-4
size: many
CDR3: CSASPITGFEEKLFF
DNA: TGCAGTGCCAGCCCAATAACAGGGTTCGAGGAAAAACTGTTTTTT

length: 14
V: TRBV20-1
D: NA
J: TRBJ2-3
size: NA
CDR3: CSARVADYTDTQYF
DNA: TGCAGTGCTAGAGTAGCGGATTACACAGATACGCAGTATTTT

length: 13
V: TRBV13
D: NA
J: TRBJ2-3
size: many
CDR3: CASSELSTDTQYF
DNA: TGTGCCAGCAGCGAATTATCCACAGATACGCAGTATTTT

length: 17
V: TRBV24-1
D: NA
J: TRBJ1-3
size: NA
CDR3: CATSDTPGPSSGNTIYF
DNA: TGTGCCACCAGTGACACCCCGGGACCGAGCTCTGGAAACACCATATATTTT

length: 13
V: TRBV29-1
D: NA
J: TRBJ2-4
size: NA
CDR3: CSVTQGGRNIQYF
DNA: TGCAGCGTCACACAGGGAGGAAGAAACATTCAGTACTTC

length: 14
V: TRBV4-3
D: TRBD1
J: TRBJ2-7
size: many
CDR3: CASSPGQVSYEQYF
DNA: TGCGCCAGCAGCCCGGGACAGGTCTCCTACGAGCAGTACTTC

length: 15
V: TRBV19
D: TRBD1
J: TRBJ2-7
size: NA
CDR3: CASSIDHGTAYEQYF
DNA: TGTGCCAGTAGTATAGATCACGGGACAGCCTACGAGCAGTACTTC

length: 16
V: TRBV28
D: NA
J: TRBJ1-6
size: many
CDR3: CASSLVQGFYNSPLHF
DNA: TGTGCCAGCAGTTTAGTACAGGGCTTCTATAATTCACCCCTCCACTTT

length: 16
V: TRBV4-2
D: TRBD2
J: TRBJ2-5
size: NA
CDR3: CASSHGRGGTEETQYF
DNA: TGTGCCAGCAGCCACGGTCGCGGGGGGACGGAGGAGACCCAGTACTTC

length: 13
V: TRBV28
D: NA
J: TRBJ2-7
size: many
CDR3: CASSSNQGNEQYF
DNA: TGTGCCAGCAGCTCCAACCAGGGAAACGAGCAGTACTTC

length: 12
V: TRBV6-5
D: NA
J: TRBJ1-1
size: few
CDR3: CASIGVNTEAFF
DNA: TGTGCCAGCATAGGGGTGAACACTGAAGCTTTCTTT

length: 17
V: TRBV5-1
D: NA
J: TRBJ2-3
size: NA
CDR3: CASSPTSWAASTDTQYF
DNA: TGCGCCAGCAGCCCTACGTCCTGGGCGGCCAGCACAGATACGCAGTATTTT

length: 16
V: TRBV27
D: NA
J: TRBJ2-5
size: NA
CDR3: CASSLSSGELRETQYF
DNA: TGTGCCAGCAGTTTATCGTCTGGGGAGTTGAGAGAGACCCAGTACTTC

length: 15
V: TRBV12-5
D: NA
J: TRBJ1-1
size: many
CDR3: CASGSSDHLNTEAFF
DNA: TGTGCTAGTGGATCGAGCGATCACTTGAACACTGAAGCTTTCTTT

length: 16
V: TRBV7-2
D: TRBD2
J: TRBJ2-3
size: many
CDR3: CASSLRREKVTDTQYF
DNA: TGTGCCAGCAGCCTTAGGCGGGAGAAAGTCACAGATACGCAGTATTTT

length: 14
V: TRBV5-1
D: TRBD1
J: TRBJ1-5
size: many
CDR3: CASSPGQGGQPQHF
DNA: TGTGCCAGCAGTCCTGGACAGGGTGGTCAGCCCCAGCATTTT

length: 15
V: TRBV4-3
D: NA
J: TRBJ1-4
size: few
CDR3: CASSQDRDVYEKLFF
DNA: TGCGCCAGCAGCCAAGACAGGGACGTATACGAAAAACTGTTTTTT

length: 15
V: TRBV3-1
D: NA
J: TRBJ2-3
size: few
CDR3: CASSLRQATGPAQYF
DNA: TGTGCCAGCAGCCTCCGACAAGCGACTGGGCCTGCGCAGTATTTT

length: 15
V: TRBV6-1
D: TRBD1
J: TRBJ1-1
size: few
CDR3: CASSDDRVWGTEAFF
DNA: TGTGCCAGCAGTGATGACAGGGTCTGGGGGACTGAAGCTTTCTTT

length: 14
V: TRBV18
D: NA
J: TRBJ1-5
size: NA
CDR3: CASSIGGMSQPQHF
DNA: TGTGCCAGCTCTATTGGCGGGATGTCTCAGCCCCAGCATTTT

length: 20
V: TRBV20-1
D: TRBD1
J: TRBJ1-5
size: few
CDR3: CSARTTPGQGKEAAWEPQHF
DNA: TGCAGTGCTAGAACTACTCCGGGACAGGGTAAGGAGGCGGCGTGGGAGCCCCAGCATTTT

length: 14
V: TRBV10-3
D: TRBD2
J: TRBJ2-1
size: many
CDR3: CAISLTSGRDEQFF
DNA: TGTGCCATCAGCCTGACTAGCGGGAGAGATGAGCAGTTCTTC

length: 13
V: TRBV20-1
D: NA
J: TRBJ1-6
size: many
CDR3: CSARAGLDSPLHF
DNA: TGCAGTGCTAGAGCAGGGCTTGATTCACCCCTCCACTTT

length: 16
V: TRBV5-1
D: TRBD2
J: TRBJ2-1
size: few
CDR3: CASSLERDGLLYEQFF
DNA: TGCGCCAGCAGCTTGGAGCGGGACGGCCTTTTGTATGAGCAGTTCTTC

length: 13
V: TRBV5-1
D: NA
J: TRBJ2-3
size: few
CDR3: CASSLFRSDTQYF
DNA: TGCGCCAGCAGCCTCTTTAGGTCAGATACGCAGTATTTT